This T cell receptor beta chain was found in a study of metastatic and nonmetastatic thyroid tumors. The overall study: Repertoires were compared across blood and tumor or nodule tissue from malignant and benign thyroid patients. Findings and caveats of the study: Significantly greater TCR beta diversity was reportedly found in malignant thyroid tumors than in benign nodules (in blood and tumor).

The CDR3 totals 15 residues. V trimming: 4 bases; J trimming: 2 bases; junction bases outside the gene matches: 6. Germline lookup yields CDR1 ENHRY and CDR2 SYGVKD. Original processing notes: Construction of a distant-metastasis classifier for papillary thyroid cancer relied on CDR3 differences across clinicopathological groups. MiXCR re-clonotyped the PCR reads for TCRdb. TCRdb's processing, not the authors' own work, is the source of the V and J calls. The sample holds approximately 7,400 clones, over 30% seen once. Thyroid surgery was performed in patients who had received no treatment beforehand. This clone showed up just a few times. What it recognizes is unknown.

Sequencing input: adjacent normal tissue. The gene calls are TRBV10-3 and TRBJ2-7, with 9 positions matching TRBD2. This sequence was found in a female donor with papillary thyroid cancer or a benign thyroid nodule (not recorded which). Some clones in this sample may be carry-over from other donors' samples. The CDR3 reads CAISANSGGTYEQYF. As DNA, the CDR3 is TGTGCCATCAGTGCGAATAGCGGGGGAACCTACGAGCAGTACTTC.